The clone carrying this TCR beta chain has a handful of counts. This specimen comes from a study of blood T cell repertoires in COVID-19. Method: immunoSEQ multiplex PCR; TCRdb's copy keeps in-frame clones and lacks some. The sample holds approximately 130,000 clones; about 75% are singletons and the top ten take 20% to 25%. The V segment lost 5 bases and the J segment 4 bases; nucleotides outside the gene matches: 9. The germline gives CDR1 MNHEY, CDR2 SVGAGI. The CDR3 covers 15 residues. Material for sequencing was peripheral blood. This rearrangement joins TRBV6-5 to TRBJ2-3; 7 nucleotides agree with TRBD2. This TCR was recovered from an elderly man with acute or convalescent COVID-19. The CDR3 sequence is CASSIRDYRPDTQYF. DNA for the CDR3: TGTGCCAGCAGTATTCGGGACTACAGGCCAGATACGCAGTATTTT.